This T cell receptor (beta chain) was captured in a study of T cells in Graves' hyperthyroidism and ophthalmopathy. Study background: Blood from the periphery was taken at initial diagnosis, before any treatment.

The V end was cut by 3 bases, the J end by 1 base, with 10 bases between. Germline-derived CDR1 and CDR2 are SNHLY and FYNNEI. CDR3 length: 15 residues. Study findings and constraints: Using 13 V-J features, a model discriminated ophthalmopathy from stable hyperthyroidism.

The source material, RNA transcripts, was used to amplify TCR beta CDR3 regions. First-round RT-PCR of the TCR CDR3 relied on the HTBI primer set. One entry per CDR3 protein results from TCRdb running MiXCR on the multiplex PCR reads. This sample has around 620,000 distinct CDR3 sequences; 11% to 15% occur once, and the top ten carry about 6.6%. The source of the PBMCs was roughly 10 ml of fresh peripheral blood. Turning to this clonotype: The target antigen is unknown.

The chain is built from TRBV2 and TRBJ1-5, with no clear D. This TCR came from a young woman with Graves' ophthalmopathy. Sequenced: blood. The CDR3 region is CASSESGLSNQPQHF. For the CDR3, the DNA is TGTGCCAGCAGTGAGAGCGGGTTGAGCAATCAGCCCCAGCATTTT.